Detailed here is one T cell receptor beta chain. Every subset's genomic DNA went evenly onto several immunoSEQ plates. TCRdb keeps only in-frame clones here, not all; method: immunoSEQ multiplex PCR. Found here are some 470,000 clones, about 82% of them singletons; the top ten hold 13%. The sample is drawn from a study of shared clonotypes between healthy human individuals. The donor population consisted of healthy HIV-negative adults with no recent acute infections or vaccinations. Trimming left V 5 bases short and J 0 bases short, with 3 bases between. CDR3 length equals 11 residues. Germline V gene sequence: CDR1 DFQATT, CDR2 SNEGSKA (reference sequence).

The rearrangement links TRBV20-1 to TRBJ2-3, with no clear D. Sequencing was done on a sample of PBMCs. The source of this sequence is a woman in her thirties or forties in good health. Some clones in this sample may be carry-over from other donors' samples. CDR3 nucleotides: TGCAGTGCTTATAGCACAGATACGCAGTATTTT. As protein: CSAYSTDTQYF.